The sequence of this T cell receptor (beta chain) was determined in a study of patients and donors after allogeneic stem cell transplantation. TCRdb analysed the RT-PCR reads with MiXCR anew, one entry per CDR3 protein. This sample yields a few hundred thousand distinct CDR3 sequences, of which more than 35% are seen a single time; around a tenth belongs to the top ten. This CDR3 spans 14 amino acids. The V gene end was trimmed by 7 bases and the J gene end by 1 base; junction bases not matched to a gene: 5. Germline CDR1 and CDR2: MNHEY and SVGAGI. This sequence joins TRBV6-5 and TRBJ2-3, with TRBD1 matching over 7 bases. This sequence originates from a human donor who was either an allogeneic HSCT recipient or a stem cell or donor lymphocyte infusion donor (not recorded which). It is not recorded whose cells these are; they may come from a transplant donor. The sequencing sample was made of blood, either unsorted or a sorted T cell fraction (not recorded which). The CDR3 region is CASTRDSRTDTQYF. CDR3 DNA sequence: TGTGCCAGCACTAGGGACAGTCGCACAGATACGCAGTATTTT.